The source of this T cell receptor beta chain is a study of regulatory T cells in long-lasting Graves disease. The time point denotes: newly diagnosed GD, antithyroid drugs for less than 3 months. PBMC-extracted RNA yielded the TCR library. TCR beta libraries were built with iRepertoire HTBI primers and Arm-PCR of CDR3 regions. Using its own MiXCR run on the multiplex PCR reads, TCRdb lists one record per CDR3 protein. This sample has about 610,000 distinct CDR3 sequences, with roughly 15% found just once. The sample was also reused in another study, on T cells in Graves' hyperthyroidism and ophthalmopathy. Turning to that study: Graves' hyperthyroidism without ophthalmopathy progression within 18 months was termed stable. The hyperthyroidism patients had all been newly diagnosed, and their disease duration was under 2 months. Their ages ranged from 18 to 65 years. The study used the HTBI primer set for a first-round RT-PCR of the TCR CDR3.

The sequenced sample was peripheral blood mononuclear cells (PBMCs), obtained at new diagnosis, from a patient treated with antithyroid drugs. The source of this sequence is a man aged 18 to 29 with Graves disease.

The CDR3 DNA follows: TGTGCCAGCAGCTCCTCCCTGAGGAGGGGGGAGCTGTTTTTT. Protein sequence: CASSSSLRRGELFF. The chain joins TRBV7-3 to TRBJ2-2, with a tentative D call TRBD2 (5 bases). V was cut by 4 bases and J by 8 bases, with 14 bases left in between. The length of the CDR3 is 14 residues. Germline-derived CDR1 and CDR2 are SGHTA and FQGTGA.